This T cell receptor beta chain appears in the sequencing data of a study of T cell changes during pregnancy in multiple sclerosis. The CDR3 runs 12 residues. Germline V gives CDR1 SGHNT, CDR2 YENEEA. V dropped 6 bases and J dropped 6; count of bases not matched to a gene: 4. The data were produced by immunoSEQ multiplex PCR, yet TCRdb's version contains in-frame clones alone and is incomplete. The sample carries about 100,000 clones, approximately 90% recorded once. The sequences come from peripheral blood, collected in the second trimester of pregnancy. The chain employs TRBV11-3 and TRBJ1-1; TRBD1 matches 7 bases. The TCR sequence derives from a female donor in good health, enrolled as a control in a pregnancy study. Here the CDR3 reads CASRRGRAEAFF. The DNA of the CDR3 is TGTGCCAGCAGGAGGGGGCGGGCTGAAGCTTTCTTT.